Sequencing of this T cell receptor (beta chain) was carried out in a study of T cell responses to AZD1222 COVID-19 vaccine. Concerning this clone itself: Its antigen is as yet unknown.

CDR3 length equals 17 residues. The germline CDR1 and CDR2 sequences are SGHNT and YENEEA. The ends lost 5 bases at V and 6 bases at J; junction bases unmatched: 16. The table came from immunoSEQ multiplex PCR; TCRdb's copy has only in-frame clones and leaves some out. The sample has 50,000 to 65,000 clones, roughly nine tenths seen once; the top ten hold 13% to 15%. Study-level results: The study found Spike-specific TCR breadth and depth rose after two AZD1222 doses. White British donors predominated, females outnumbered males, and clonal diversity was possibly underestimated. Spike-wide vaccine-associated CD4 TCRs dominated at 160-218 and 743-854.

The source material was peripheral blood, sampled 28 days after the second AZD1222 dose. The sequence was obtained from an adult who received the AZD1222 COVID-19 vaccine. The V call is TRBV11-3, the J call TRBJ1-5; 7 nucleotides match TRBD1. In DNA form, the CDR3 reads TGTGCCAGCAGCCTTAGACGGGCGACAGGGAATGGTCAGCCCCAGCATTTT. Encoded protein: CASSLRRATGNGQPQHF.